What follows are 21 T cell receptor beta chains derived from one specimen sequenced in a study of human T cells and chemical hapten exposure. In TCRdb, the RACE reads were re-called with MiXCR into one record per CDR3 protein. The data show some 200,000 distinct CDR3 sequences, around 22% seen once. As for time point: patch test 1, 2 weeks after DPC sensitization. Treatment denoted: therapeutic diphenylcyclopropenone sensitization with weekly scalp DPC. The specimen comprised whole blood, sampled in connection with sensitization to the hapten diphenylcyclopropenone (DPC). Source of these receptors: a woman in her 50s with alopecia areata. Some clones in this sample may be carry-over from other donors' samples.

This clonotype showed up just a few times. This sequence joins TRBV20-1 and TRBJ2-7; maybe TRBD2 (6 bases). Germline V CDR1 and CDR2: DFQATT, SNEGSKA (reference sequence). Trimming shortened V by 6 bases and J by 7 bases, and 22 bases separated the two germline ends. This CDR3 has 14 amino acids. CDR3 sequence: CSALARGGIREQYF. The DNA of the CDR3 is TGCAGTGCCCTGGCTAGGGGCGGGATACGGGAGCAGTACTTC.

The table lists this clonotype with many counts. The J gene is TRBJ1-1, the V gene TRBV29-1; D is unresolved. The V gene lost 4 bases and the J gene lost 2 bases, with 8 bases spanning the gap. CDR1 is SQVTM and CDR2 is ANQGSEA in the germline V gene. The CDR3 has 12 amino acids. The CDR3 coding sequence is TGCAGCGTTGGCGGGGTTAACACTGAAGCTTTCTTT. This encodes CSVGGVNTEAFF. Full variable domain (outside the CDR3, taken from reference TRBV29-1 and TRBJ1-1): SAVISQKPSRDICQRGTSLTIQCQVDSQVTMMFWYRQQPGQSLTLIATANQGSEATYESGFVIDKFPISRPNLTFSTLTVSNMSPEDSSIYLCSVGGVNTEAFFGQGTRLTVV.

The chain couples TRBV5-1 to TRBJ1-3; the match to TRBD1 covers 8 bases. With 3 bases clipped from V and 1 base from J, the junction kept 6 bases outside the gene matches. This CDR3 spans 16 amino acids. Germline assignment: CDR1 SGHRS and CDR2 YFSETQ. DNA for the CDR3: TGCGCCAGCAGCTCCGGACAGGGATCTTCTGGAAACACCATATATTTT. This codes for CASSSGQGSSGNTIYF.

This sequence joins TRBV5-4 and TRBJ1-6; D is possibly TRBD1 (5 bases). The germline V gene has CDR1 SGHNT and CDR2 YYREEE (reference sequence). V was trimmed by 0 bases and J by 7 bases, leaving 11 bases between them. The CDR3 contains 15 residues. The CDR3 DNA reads TGTGCCAGCAGCTTGGAAGGGGCATCCAATTCACCCCTCCACTTT. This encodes CASSLEGASNSPLHF.

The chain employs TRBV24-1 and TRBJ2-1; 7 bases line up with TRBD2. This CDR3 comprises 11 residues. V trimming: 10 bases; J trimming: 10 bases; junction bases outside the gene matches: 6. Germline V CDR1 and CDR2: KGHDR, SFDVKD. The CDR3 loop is CATAERDEQFF. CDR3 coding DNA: TGTGCCACTGCTGAGCGGGACGAGCAGTTCTTC.

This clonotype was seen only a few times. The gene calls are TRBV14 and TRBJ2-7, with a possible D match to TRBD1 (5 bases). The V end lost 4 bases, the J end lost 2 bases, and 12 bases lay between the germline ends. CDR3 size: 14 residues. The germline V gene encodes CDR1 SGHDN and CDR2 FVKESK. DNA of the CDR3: TGTGCCAGCAGCCCAGGGCGCCCACCCTACGAGCAGTACTTC. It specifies CASSPGRPPYEQYF.

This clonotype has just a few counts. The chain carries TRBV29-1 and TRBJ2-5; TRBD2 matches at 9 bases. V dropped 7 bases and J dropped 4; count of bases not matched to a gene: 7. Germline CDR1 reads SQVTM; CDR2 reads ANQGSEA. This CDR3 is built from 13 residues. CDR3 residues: CSGVAGVVETQYF. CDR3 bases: TGCAGCGGAGTAGCGGGAGTGGTAGAGACCCAGTACTTC. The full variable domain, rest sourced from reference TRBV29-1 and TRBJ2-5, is SAVISQKPSRDICQRGTSLTIQCQVDSQVTMMFWYRQQPGQSLTLIATANQGSEATYESGFVIDKFPISRPNLTFSTLTVSNMSPEDSSIYLCSGVAGVVETQYFGPGTRLLVL.

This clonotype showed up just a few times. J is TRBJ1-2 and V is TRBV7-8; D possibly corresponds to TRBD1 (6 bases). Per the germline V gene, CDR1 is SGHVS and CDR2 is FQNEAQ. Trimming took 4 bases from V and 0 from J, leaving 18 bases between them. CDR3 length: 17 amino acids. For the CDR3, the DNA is TGTGCCAGCAGCTCCCACCAGACAGGCAGATCTAACTATGGCTACACCTTC. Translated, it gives CASSSHQTGRSNYGYTF.

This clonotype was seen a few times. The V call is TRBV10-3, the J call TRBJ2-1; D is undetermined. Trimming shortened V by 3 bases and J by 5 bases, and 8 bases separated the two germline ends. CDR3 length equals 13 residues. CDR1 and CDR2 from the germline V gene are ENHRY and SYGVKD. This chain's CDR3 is CAISDSLHNEQFF. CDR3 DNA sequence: TGTGCCATCAGTGATAGTCTACACAATGAGCAGTTCTTC.

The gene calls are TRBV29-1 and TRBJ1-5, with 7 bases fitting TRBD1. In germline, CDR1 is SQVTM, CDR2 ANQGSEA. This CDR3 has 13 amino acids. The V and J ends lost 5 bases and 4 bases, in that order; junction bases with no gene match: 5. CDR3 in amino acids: CSVSRGRNQPQHF. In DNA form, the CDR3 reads TGCAGCGTTTCCAGGGGGAGGAATCAGCCCCAGCATTTT.

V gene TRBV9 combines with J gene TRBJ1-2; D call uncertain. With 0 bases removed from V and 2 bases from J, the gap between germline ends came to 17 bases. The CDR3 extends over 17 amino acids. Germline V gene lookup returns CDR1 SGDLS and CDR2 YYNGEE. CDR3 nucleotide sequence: TGTGCCAGCAGCGTAGGGGCGGGTGAATTGGGAAACTATGGCTACACCTTC. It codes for CASSVGAGELGNYGYTF. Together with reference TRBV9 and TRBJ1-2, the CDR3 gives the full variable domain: DSGVTQTPKHLITATGQRVTLRCSPRSGDLSVYWYQQSLDQGLQFLIQYYNGEERAKGNILERFSAQQFPDLHSELNLSSLELGDSALYFCASSVGAGELGNYGYTFGSGTRLTVV.

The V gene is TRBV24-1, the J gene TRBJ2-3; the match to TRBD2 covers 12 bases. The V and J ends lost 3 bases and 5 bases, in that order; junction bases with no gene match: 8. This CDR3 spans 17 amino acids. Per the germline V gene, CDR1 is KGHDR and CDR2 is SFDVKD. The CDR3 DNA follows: TGTGCCACCAGTGATATGGGACTAGCGGGCGGGAGAGATACGCAGTATTTT. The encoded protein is CATSDMGLAGGRDTQYF.

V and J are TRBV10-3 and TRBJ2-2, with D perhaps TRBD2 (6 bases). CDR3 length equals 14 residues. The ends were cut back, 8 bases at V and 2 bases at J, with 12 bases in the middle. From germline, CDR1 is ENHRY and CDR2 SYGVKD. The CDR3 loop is CAIGGTYNTGELFF. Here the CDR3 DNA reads TGTGCCATCGGGGGGACTTATAACACCGGGGAGCTGTTTTTT.

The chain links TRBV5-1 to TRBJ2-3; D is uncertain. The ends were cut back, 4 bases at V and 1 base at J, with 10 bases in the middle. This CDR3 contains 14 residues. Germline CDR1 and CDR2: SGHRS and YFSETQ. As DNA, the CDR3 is TGCGCCAGCAGCCCGTTCCAACGCACAGATACGCAGTATTTT. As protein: CASSPFQRTDTQYF.

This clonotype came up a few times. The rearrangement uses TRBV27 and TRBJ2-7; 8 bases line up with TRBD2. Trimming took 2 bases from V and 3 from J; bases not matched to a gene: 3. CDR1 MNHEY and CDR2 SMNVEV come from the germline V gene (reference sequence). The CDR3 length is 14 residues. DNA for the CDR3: TGTGCCAGCAGTTTAAGCGGGAGAATCTACGAGCAGTACTTC. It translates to CASSLSGRIYEQYF.

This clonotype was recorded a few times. CDR3 in amino acids: CASSLDTGYNEQFF. In DNA, the CDR3 is TGTGCCAGCAGCTTAGATACAGGTTACAATGAGCAGTTCTTC. The chain uses TRBV7-2 and TRBJ2-1; a weak D match, TRBD1 (5 bases). With 1 base removed from V and 4 bases from J, the gap between germline ends came to 8 bases. Germline V lookup: CDR1 SGHTA, CDR2 FQGNSA. The length of the CDR3 is 14 residues.

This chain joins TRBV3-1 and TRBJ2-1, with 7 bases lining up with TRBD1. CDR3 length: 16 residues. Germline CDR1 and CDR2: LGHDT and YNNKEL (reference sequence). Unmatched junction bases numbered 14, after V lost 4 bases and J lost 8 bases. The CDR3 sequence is CASSPDAYRGAYEQFF. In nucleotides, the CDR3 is TGTGCCAGCAGCCCCGATGCCTACAGGGGTGCCTATGAGCAGTTCTTC.

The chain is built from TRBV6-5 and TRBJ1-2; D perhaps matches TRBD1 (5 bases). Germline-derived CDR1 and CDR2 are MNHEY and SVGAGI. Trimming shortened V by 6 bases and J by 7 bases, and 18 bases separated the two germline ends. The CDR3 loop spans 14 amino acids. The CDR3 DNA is TGTGCCAGCAGCCCCGAGGGGCCTCGATTTGGCTACACCTTC. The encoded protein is CASSPEGPRFGYTF.

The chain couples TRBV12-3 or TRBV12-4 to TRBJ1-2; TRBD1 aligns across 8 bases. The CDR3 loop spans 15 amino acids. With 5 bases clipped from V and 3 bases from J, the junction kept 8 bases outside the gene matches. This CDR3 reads CASSNQGAGYYGYTF. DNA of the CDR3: TGTGCCAGCAGTAACCAGGGGGCGGGTTACTATGGCTACACCTTC.

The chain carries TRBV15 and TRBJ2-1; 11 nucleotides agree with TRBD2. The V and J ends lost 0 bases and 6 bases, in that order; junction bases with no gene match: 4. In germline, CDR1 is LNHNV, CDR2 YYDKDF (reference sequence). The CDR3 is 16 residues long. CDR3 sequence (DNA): TGTGCCACCAGCAGAGATAGTGGACTAGCGGGCAATGAGCAGTTCTTC. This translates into CATSRDSGLAGNEQFF.

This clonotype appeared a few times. CDR3 region: CSAERTSGRGEQFF. The CDR3 DNA reads as TGCAGCGCAGAAAGGACTAGCGGGAGAGGTGAGCAGTTCTTC. J is TRBJ2-1 and V is TRBV29-1, with 13 bases fitting TRBD2. The ends lost 7 bases at V and 9 bases at J; junction bases unmatched: 9. Germline CDR1 SQVTM, CDR2 ANQGSEA. CDR3 length: 14 residues.